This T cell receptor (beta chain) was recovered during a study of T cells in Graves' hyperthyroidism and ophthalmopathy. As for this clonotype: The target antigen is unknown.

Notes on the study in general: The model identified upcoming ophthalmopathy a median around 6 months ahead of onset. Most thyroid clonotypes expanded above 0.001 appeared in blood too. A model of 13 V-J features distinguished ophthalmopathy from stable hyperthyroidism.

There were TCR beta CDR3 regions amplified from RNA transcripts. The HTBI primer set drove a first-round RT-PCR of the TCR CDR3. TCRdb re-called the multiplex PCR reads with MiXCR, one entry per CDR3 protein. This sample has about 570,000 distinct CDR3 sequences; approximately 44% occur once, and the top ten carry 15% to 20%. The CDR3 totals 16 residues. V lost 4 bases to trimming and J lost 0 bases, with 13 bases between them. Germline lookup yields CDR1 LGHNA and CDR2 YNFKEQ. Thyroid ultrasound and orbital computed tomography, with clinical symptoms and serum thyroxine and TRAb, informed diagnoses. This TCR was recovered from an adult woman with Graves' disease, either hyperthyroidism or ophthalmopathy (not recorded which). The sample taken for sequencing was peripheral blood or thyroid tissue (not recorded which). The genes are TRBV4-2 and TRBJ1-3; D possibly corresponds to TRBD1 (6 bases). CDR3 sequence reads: CASSLGAVSSGNTIYF. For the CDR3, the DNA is TGTGCCAGCAGCCTGGGGGCCGTGAGCTCTGGAAACACCATATATTTT.